These 27 T cell receptor beta chains were all obtained from the same sample, sequenced in a study of cytomegalovirus exposure and HLA in healthy donors. PCR primers comprised 60 Vbeta and 13 Jbeta primers. Sequenced by immunoSEQ multiplex PCR; TCRdb stores in-frame clones only, minus some. The sample records 170,000 or so clones, about 88% being singletons. Sequenced sample: PBMCs. All receptors come from a young woman in good health and CMV-seronegative.

This clone was counted a single time. This chain joins TRBV27 and TRBJ2-2, with TRBD1 matching over 8 bases. This CDR3 spans 16 amino acids. Germline V gene data show CDR1 as MNHEY and CDR2 as SMNVEV (reference sequence). Losses at the gene ends were 6 bases for V and 0 bases for J; bases not matched to a gene: 6. The CDR3 DNA is TGTGCCAGCAGCTTCGACAGGGGAGCGAACACCGGGGAGCTGTTTTTT. It encodes CASSFDRGANTGELFF.

The rearrangement joins TRBV30 to TRBJ2-4; perhaps TRBD2 as D (6 bases). V was pared by 2 bases and J by 7 bases, with 12 bases between. CDR3 length: 13 amino acids. Germline CDR1 reads GTSNPN; CDR2 reads SVGIG (reference sequence). CDR3 in DNA: TGTGCCTGGAGTAGTACCGGGACTAACATTCAGTACTTC. This codes for CAWSSTGTNIQYF. The full variable domain, in which reference TRBV30 and TRBJ2-4 provide the parts outside the CDR3, is SQTIHQWPATLVQPVGSPLSLECTVEGTSNPNLYWYRQAAGRGLQLLFYSVGIGQISSEVPQNLSASRPQDRQFILSSKKLLLSDSGFYLCAWSSTGTNIQYFGAGTRLSVL.

The rearrangement uses TRBV27 and TRBJ2-5; 7 bases match TRBD1. The end of the DNA is better explained by TRBJ2-7, so the J call may be wrong. The CDR3 has 14 amino acids. Germline assignment: CDR1 MNHEY and CDR2 SMNVEV (reference sequence). CDR3 loop: CASRPQGFGYEQYF. The CDR3 DNA is TGTGCCAGCCGCCCACAGGGGTTCGGCTACGAGCAGTACTTC.

Only one count was recorded for this clone. The V call is TRBV7-2, the J call TRBJ1-2; tentatively, D is TRBD1 (6 bases). Trimming cost V 0 bases and J 4 bases, with 18 bases left between them. The CDR3 has 17 residues. Germline CDR1 is SGHTA and CDR2 is FQGNSA. The CDR3 is CASSLAPGAGLRYGYTF. DNA of the CDR3: TGTGCCAGCAGCTTAGCGCCAGGGGCCGGGCTGCGCTATGGCTACACCTTC. The full variable domain, with the rest looked up from reference TRBV7-2 and TRBJ1-2, is GAGVSQSPSNKVTEKGKDVELRCDPISGHTALYWYRQSLGQGLEFLIYFQGNSAPDKSGLPSDRFSAERTGGSVSTLTIQRTQQEDSAVYLCASSLAPGAGLRYGYTFGSGTRLTVV.

The chain's CDR3 is CASSDPDGRVGEQYF. In DNA, the CDR3 is TGTGCCAGCAGTGATCCTGACGGGAGGGTGGGCGAGCAGTACTTC. V is TRBV25-1 and J is TRBJ2-7; 8 nucleotides match TRBD2. This CDR3 contains 15 residues. J gave up 6 bases and V 3 bases, and 10 bases lay outside the gene matches. Germline V lookup: CDR1 MGHDK, CDR2 SYGVNS.

The CDR3 reads CASSLGGTSGGVPDTQYF. The CDR3 nucleotides are TGCGCCAGCAGCTTGGGTGGGACTAGCGGGGGAGTCCCAGATACGCAGTATTTT. The V and J genes are TRBV5-1 and TRBJ2-3; 14 bases agree with TRBD2. The CDR3 has 18 amino acids. The V segment lost 0 bases and the J segment 4 bases; nucleotides outside the gene matches: 7. Germline V gene sequence: CDR1 SGHRS, CDR2 YFSETQ.

This chain connects TRBV2 to TRBJ1-1, with D unresolved. Germline V lookup: CDR1 SNHLY, CDR2 FYNNEI. This CDR3 has 14 residues. Trimming pared 4 bases from V and 2 bases from J, leaving 11 bases between. CDR3 sequence: CASSARFSNTEAFF. Here the CDR3 DNA reads TGTGCCAGCAGTGCTAGGTTTTCCAACACTGAAGCTTTCTTT.

The CDR3 DNA reads TGTGCCAGCCGACCCGGAGGTGGGGAGGGCCAAGAGACCCAGTACTTC. Its translation: CASRPGGGEGQETQYF. The V gene is TRBV7-2, the J gene TRBJ2-5; 7 bases are shared with TRBD2. Germline V gene data show CDR1 as SGHTA and CDR2 as FQGNSA. The CDR3 loop spans 16 amino acids. Trimming cost V 8 bases and J 1 base; bases outside gene matches: 13.

The chain links TRBV6-5 to TRBJ1-1, with D perhaps TRBD1 (5 bases). The CDR3 length is 13 residues. Trimming pared 8 bases from V and 8 bases from J, leaving 18 bases between. The germline gives CDR1 MNHEY, CDR2 SVGAGI. The chain's CDR3 is CASGTLWVGEAFF. CDR3 bases: TGTGCCAGCGGGACTTTGTGGGTGGGGGAAGCTTTCTTT.

This clone has just one count. The J gene is TRBJ1-5, the V gene TRBV19; no clear D gene. This CDR3 has 15 residues. V dropped 4 bases and J dropped 2 bases, with 12 bases sitting between them. CDR1 is LNHDA and CDR2 is SQIVND in the germline V gene (reference sequence). CDR3 sequence: CASSREVEGNQPQHF. CDR3 DNA sequence: TGTGCCAGTAGTAGAGAAGTAGAGGGCAATCAGCCCCAGCATTTT.

J is TRBJ1-2 and V is TRBV9; no reliable D call. The V gene's germline CDR1 is SGDLS and CDR2 YYNGEE. Trimming stripped 1 base from V and 4 bases from J, with 17 bases between. The CDR3 sequence is 16 residues long. CDR3 coding DNA: TGTGCCAGCAGCGTATCTACCTACCAATCCCTCTATGGCTACACCTTC. This encodes CASSVSTYQSLYGYTF.

V and J are TRBV27 and TRBJ1-2; the match to TRBD1 covers 9 bases. V shed 3 bases, J shed 8 bases, and the junction held 10 bases outside the gene matches. The CDR3 sequence is 15 residues long. The germline V gene encodes CDR1 MNHEY and CDR2 SMNVEV (reference sequence). The CDR3 DNA reads TGTGCCAGCAGTTTTCAGGGACAGGGTCGCTACGGCTACACCTTC. It translates to CASSFQGQGRYGYTF.

The rearrangement uses TRBV6-1 and TRBJ2-2; the match to TRBD2 covers 8 bases. The V gene's germline CDR1 is MNHNS and CDR2 SASEGT. Losses at the gene ends were 7 bases for V and 4 bases for J; bases not matched to a gene: 8. The CDR3 is 15 amino acids. CDR3 residues: CASNSGGAGTGELFF. CDR3 coding DNA: TGTGCCAGCAACAGCGGGGGTGCGGGCACCGGGGAGCTGTTTTTT.

This chain connects TRBV14 to TRBJ2-7, with 8 bases lining up with TRBD1. Per germline, CDR1 SGHDN and CDR2 FVKESK. V trimming: 3 bases; J trimming: 3 bases; junction bases outside the gene matches: 7. The CDR3 runs to 15 residues. The chain's CDR3 is CASSQPGTGYYEQYF. CDR3 nucleotides: TGTGCCAGCAGCCAGCCCGGGACAGGCTACTACGAGCAGTACTTC.

The V call is TRBV6-5, the J call TRBJ1-6; the D gene is possibly TRBD1 (5 bases). The CDR3 has 13 residues. Germline V gene sequence: CDR1 MNHEY, CDR2 SVGAGI. The V end lost 4 bases, the J end lost 5 bases, and 6 bases lay between the germline ends. The CDR3 protein is CASSLTDNSPLHF. Here the CDR3 DNA reads TGTGCCAGCAGTTTGACAGATAATTCACCCCTCCACTTT.

The genes are TRBV5-1 and TRBJ2-7, with D tentatively TRBD2 (5 bases). Trimming took off 0 bases at V and 7 bases at J, with 11 bases between the two ends. Germline V gene lookup returns CDR1 SGHRS and CDR2 YFSETQ. The CDR3 is 13 residues long. CDR3 protein: CASSLEAGVEQYF. Written as DNA, the CDR3 is TGCGCCAGCAGCTTGGAGGCCGGGGTTGAGCAGTACTTC.

V and J are TRBV15 and TRBJ2-7; the D gene is possibly TRBD1 (5 bases). There are 15 residues in the CDR3. The germline V gene encodes CDR1 LNHNV and CDR2 YYDKDF (reference sequence). V lost 1 base to trimming and J lost 0 bases, with 10 bases between them. In nucleotides, the CDR3 is TGTGCCACCAGCAGAGGCAGGGTTCTCTCCTACGAGCAGTACTTC. It specifies CATSRGRVLSYEQYF.

V usage is TRBV6-1 and J usage is TRBJ2-3, with D perhaps TRBD2 (5 bases). Germline loops: CDR1 MNHNS, CDR2 SASEGT. V gave up 7 bases and J gave up 2 bases, with 13 bases separating them. This CDR3 is 14 amino acids long. Here the CDR3 DNA reads TGTGCCAGCACCTCCGACGGGGACACAGATACGCAGTATTTT. This translates into CASTSDGDTDTQYF.

The chain carries TRBV7-9 and TRBJ2-7, with 8 bases fitting TRBD2. The trim removed 3 bases at V and 3 bases at J, leaving 7 bases unmatched. This CDR3 comprises 15 residues. Germline loops: CDR1 SEHNR, CDR2 FQNEAQ (reference sequence). Here the CDR3 reads CASSLVLAGIYEQYF. CDR3 DNA sequence: TGTGCCAGCAGCTTGGTCTTAGCGGGAATCTACGAGCAGTACTTC. Full variable domain (rest looked up from reference TRBV7-9 and TRBJ2-7): DTGVSQNPRHKITKRGQNVTFRCDPISEHNRLYWYRQTLGQGPEFLTYFQNEAQLEKSRLLSDRFSAERPKGSFSTLEIQRTEQGDSAMYLCASSLVLAGIYEQYFGPGTRLTVT.

The chain combines TRBV6-1 with TRBJ1-2, with 7 bases aligning to TRBD1. The trim removed 8 bases at V and 8 bases at J, leaving 17 bases unmatched. This CDR3 spans 15 amino acids. Germline assignment: CDR1 MNHNS and CDR2 SASEGT. In DNA, the CDR3 is TGTGCCAGCCGAGTAGCGGGACAGAAGATCGGCGGCTACACCTTC. It encodes CASRVAGQKIGGYTF.

This clone was counted a single time. This sequence joins TRBV4-1 and TRBJ2-1, with a weak D call TRBD2 (5 bases). The germline V and J ends were trimmed by 0 bases and 3 bases, with 15 bases remaining between them. The length of the CDR3 is 17 residues. Germline V gene lookup returns CDR1 MGHRA and CDR2 YSYEKL. In DNA, the CDR3 is TGCGCCAGCAGCCAAGAAGGAGACTACCTAAACTACAATGAGCAGTTCTTC. Translation: CASSQEGDYLNYNEQFF.

The chain is built from TRBV29-1 and TRBJ2-2; D perhaps matches TRBD2 (5 bases). Germline-derived CDR1 and CDR2 are SQVTM and ANQGSEA. V was clipped by 5 bases and J by 4 bases, with 14 bases between them. CDR3 length: 14 residues. The CDR3 loop reads CSVLLGEGTGELFF. The CDR3 nucleotides read TGCAGCGTTCTTCTCGGGGAAGGCACCGGGGAGCTGTTTTTT.

J is TRBJ1-4 and V is TRBV7-9; TRBD1 agrees at 9 bases. Germline CDR1 reads SEHNR; CDR2 reads FQNEAQ (reference sequence). V shed 6 bases, J shed 6 bases, and the junction held 8 bases outside the gene matches. The CDR3 runs 15 residues. CDR3: CASSLQGARDEKLFF. The CDR3 DNA reads as TGTGCCAGCAGTTTACAGGGGGCAAGGGATGAAAAACTGTTTTTT.

The CDR3 reads CASSLLSLHTEAFF. In DNA, the CDR3 is TGTGCCAGCAGTTTATTGAGTCTGCACACTGAAGCTTTCTTT. The chain joins TRBV27 to TRBJ1-1; D uncertain. The germline V gene encodes CDR1 MNHEY and CDR2 SMNVEV (reference sequence). V lost 1 base to trimming and J lost 3 bases, with 9 bases between them. The CDR3 runs 14 residues.

The V gene is TRBV7-9, the J gene TRBJ2-3; D is uncertain. Germline values: CDR1 SEHNR, CDR2 FQNEAQ (reference sequence). This CDR3 region has 14 residues. Trimming cost V 5 bases and J 0 bases, with 9 bases left between them. Here the CDR3 reads CASSPPSSTDTQYF. The CDR3 DNA is TGTGCCAGCAGCCCCCCTTCTAGCACAGATACGCAGTATTTT. The variable domain in full, with the rest retrieved from reference TRBV7-9 and TRBJ2-3, is DTGVSQNPRHKITKRGQNVTFRCDPISEHNRLYWYRQTLGQGPEFLTYFQNEAQLEKSRLLSDRFSAERPKGSFSTLEIQRTEQGDSAMYLCASSPPSSTDTQYFGPGTRLTVL.

The chain recombines TRBV7-6 with TRBJ1-5; tentatively, D is TRBD1 (5 bases). CDR1 SGHVS and CDR2 FNYEAQ come from the germline V gene. The CDR3 is 14 amino acids. V gave up 6 bases and J gave up 3 bases, with 12 bases separating them. CDR3 in amino acids: CASSLAGPNQPQHF. The DNA for the CDR3 is TGTGCCAGCAGTCTGGCAGGGCCCAATCAGCCCCAGCATTTT. The whole variable domain, filled in from reference TRBV7-6 and TRBJ1-5, reads GAGVSQSPRYKVTKRGQDVALRCDPISGHVSLYWYRQALGQGPEFLTYFNYEAQQDKSGLPNDRFSAERPEGSISTLTIQRTEQRDSAMYRCASSLAGPNQPQHFGDGTRLSIL.

The chain couples TRBV7-8 to TRBJ2-3; TRBD2 agrees at 11 bases. V lost 5 bases to trimming and J lost 4 bases; unmatched junction nucleotides: 14. CDR1 is SGHVS, CDR2 FQNEAQ, per germline. The CDR3 covers 18 residues. In DNA, the CDR3 is TGTGCCAGCAGCCCAAACTTTAGCGGGAGGGGGGGGCCAGATACGCAGTATTTT. Protein product: CASSPNFSGRGGPDTQYF.